The T cell receptor (beta chain) under discussion was sequenced for a study of blood T cell repertoires in COVID-19. CDR3 size: 12 residues. V was pared by 2 bases and J by 13 bases, with 14 bases between. CDR1 and CDR2 (germline): MDHEN, SYDVKM. Profiled with immunoSEQ multiplex PCR; TCRdb holds only in-frame clones, not every one. The table records around 200,000 clones, approximately 86% of them present only once. The material sequenced was peripheral blood. This chain uses TRBV28 with TRBJ2-5, with D maybe TRBD1 (7 bases). The clonotype comes from a middle-aged man with acute or convalescent COVID-19. The CDR3 nucleotides read TGTGCCAGCAGTTTACTCAGGGGGGCTATGTACTTC. Residues: CASSLLRGAMYF.